These 10 T cell receptor beta chains were sequenced from one sample in a study of shared clonotypes between healthy human individuals. Naive-designated CD8 cells lacked CD45RO, were positively enriched for CCR7, and omitted terminally differentiated effector memory CD45RA+ cells. Clones were sequenced by immunoSEQ multiplex PCR, and TCRdb holds only the in-frame ones, with some missing. The table records around 550,000 clones, around 96% of them present only once. The sequencing sample was made of naive CD8+ T cells sorted from blood. Receptors were obtained from a woman younger than 45 in good health.

The chain recombines TRBV2 with TRBJ2-7; D is possibly TRBD1 or TRBD2 (6 bases each). CDR1 and CDR2 from the germline V gene are SNHLY and FYNNEI. CDR3 length equals 15 residues. V was trimmed by 3 bases and J by 5 bases, leaving 17 bases between them. The CDR3 spells CASSDRGELSHEQYF. CDR3 DNA: TGTGCCAGCAGTGATAGGGGGGAGCTTAGCCACGAGCAGTACTTC.

J is TRBJ2-1 and V is TRBV7-9; TRBD2 agrees at 8 bases. V trimming: 7 bases; J trimming: 0 bases; junction bases outside the gene matches: 14. In germline, CDR1 is SEHNR, CDR2 FQNEAQ (reference sequence). The CDR3 covers 18 residues. For the CDR3, the DNA is TGTGCCAGCACCCGGGGGGGCCTGGTTGCCCCCTCCTACAATGAGCAGTTCTTC. This sequence encodes CASTRGGLVAPSYNEQFF.

The chain is built from TRBV7-6 and TRBJ2-7; 7 bases line up with TRBD2. After removal of 0 bases from V and 6 bases from J, the junction contained 8 bases not matched to a gene. The CDR3 extends over 15 amino acids. Germline loops: CDR1 SGHVS, CDR2 FNYEAQ. CDR3 sequence reads: CASSLALGRGGEQYF. In DNA, the CDR3 is TGTGCCAGCAGCTTAGCGCTAGGGAGGGGTGGCGAGCAGTACTTC.

V is TRBV29-1 and J is TRBJ2-1; D gene ambiguous. CDR3 size: 11 residues. V was cut by 6 bases and J by 10 bases, with 13 bases left in between. Germline V gene lookup returns CDR1 SQVTM and CDR2 ANQGSEA. CDR3 sequence: CSVGPSGEQFF. As DNA, the CDR3 is TGCAGCGTCGGGCCTAGTGGGGAGCAGTTCTTC.

The J gene is TRBJ2-7, the V gene TRBV28; TRBD1 aligns across 9 bases. Germline V lookup: CDR1 MDHEN, CDR2 SYDVKM. With V trimmed by 5 bases and J by 6 bases, 5 bases remained unmatched. The CDR3 runs 13 residues. The CDR3, as DNA: TGTGCCAGCAGTACTACAGGGGGCTCCGAGCAGTACTTC. This encodes CASSTTGGSEQYF. Variable domain in full (rest from reference TRBV28 and TRBJ2-7): DVKVTQSSRYLVKRTGEKVFLECVQDMDHENMFWYRQDPGLGLRLIYFSYDVKMKEKGDIPEGYSVSREKKERFSLILESASTNQTSMYLCASSTTGGSEQYFGPGTRLTVT.

The chain joins TRBV5-4 to TRBJ2-1; 10 bases match TRBD2. The ends lost 7 bases at V and 4 bases at J; junction bases unmatched: 5. Germline loops: CDR1 SGHNT, CDR2 YYREEE (reference sequence). The CDR3 sequence is 14 residues long. The CDR3 loop is CASAWTSGYNEQFF. DNA of the CDR3: TGTGCCAGCGCTTGGACTAGCGGTTACAATGAGCAGTTCTTC.

The chain has TRBV7-9 and TRBJ2-5, with D tentatively TRBD2 (5 bases). The J call may be wrong; the DNA end is better matched by TRBJ2-7. CDR1 SEHNR and CDR2 FQNEAQ come from the germline V gene (reference sequence). The CDR3 extends over 14 amino acids. CDR3 residues: CASSSSLANYEQYF. The CDR3 DNA follows: TGTGCCAGCAGCTCATCGTTAGCGAACTACGAGCAGTACTTC.

In this sample, this clone turned up once. The V gene is TRBV5-6, the J gene TRBJ2-1, with 11 bases lining up with TRBD2. J was trimmed by 7 bases and V by 4 bases; bases with no gene match: 4. Germline CDR1 is SGHDT and CDR2 is YYEEEE. The CDR3 length is 14 residues. The CDR3 protein is CASSPGLADNEQFF. The CDR3 DNA reads TGTGCCAGCAGCCCGGGACTAGCGGATAATGAGCAGTTCTTC.

This rearrangement joins TRBV10-2 to TRBJ2-3; the D gene is possibly TRBD2 (7 bases). This CDR3 region has 12 residues. CDR1 is WSHSY, CDR2 SAAADI, per germline. Trimming shortened V by 9 bases and J by 6 bases, and 13 bases separated the two germline ends. The CDR3 protein is CASRGGIDTQYF. DNA for the CDR3: TGCGCCAGTAGGGGGGGCATTGATACGCAGTATTTT.

CDR3 amino acids: CASSYQGINEQYF. In DNA, the CDR3 is TGTGCCAGCAGTTATCAGGGGATCAACGAGCAGTACTTC. The genes are TRBV28 and TRBJ2-7; D might be TRBD1 (6 bases). This CDR3 contains 13 residues. The V end was cut by 4 bases, the J end by 5 bases, with 12 bases between. From germline, CDR1 is MDHEN and CDR2 SYDVKM.